The next 3 T cell receptor beta chains were all read from a single sample in a study of blood T cell repertoires in COVID-19. The table came from immunoSEQ multiplex PCR; TCRdb's copy has only in-frame clones and leaves some out. The data contain 100,000 to 150,000 clones, roughly 88% of them singletons. The source material was peripheral blood. These receptors all stem from a woman older than 75 with acute or convalescent COVID-19.

The chain couples TRBV4-1 to TRBJ2-3; 9 bases map to TRBD2. The CDR3 is 15 residues long. The germline CDR1 and CDR2 sequences are MGHRA and YSYEKL. J was trimmed by 6 bases and V by 5 bases; bases with no gene match: 9. CDR3 sequence reads: CASSIRREGGDTQYF. The CDR3 DNA reads as TGCGCCAGCAGCATAAGGCGGGAGGGGGGGGATACGCAGTATTTT.

This chain joins TRBV5-1 and TRBJ1-6; a weak D match, TRBD1 (6 bases). This CDR3 is 15 amino acids long. V gave up 4 bases and J gave up 8 bases, with 16 bases separating them. CDR1 and CDR2 (germline): SGHRS, YFSETQ. The DNA of the CDR3 is TGCGCCAGCAGCCTAACAGGGATGAAGGATTCACCCCTCCACTTT. This sequence encodes CASSLTGMKDSPLHF.

The V gene is TRBV27, the J gene TRBJ2-3; 8 bases map to TRBD1. Germline CDR1 reads MNHEY; CDR2 reads SMNVEV (reference sequence). V was pared by 2 bases and J by 4 bases, with 8 bases of the junction left unmatched. The CDR3 covers 16 residues. CDR3 in amino acids: CASSLRRTGKADTQYF. As DNA, the CDR3 is TGTGCCAGCAGTTTACGGAGGACAGGGAAGGCAGATACGCAGTATTTT.